This T cell receptor beta chain originates from a study of long-term antiretroviral therapy in people with HIV. Looking at the study overall: The 2015 immediate-ART recommendation came about a decade after the earliest samples. Study-level points and caveats: Clones that had undergone expansion before ART prevailed in the repertoire throughout all time points. Researchers lacked any data on ART adherence, viral resistance or therapy changes.

Survey-level immunoSEQ v3.0 assays were run. Method: immunoSEQ multiplex PCR; TCRdb's copy keeps in-frame clones and lacks some. The table includes several thousand clones, roughly 84% detected once. Deletions cut 3 bases from V and 3 bases from J, with 9 bases between. Germline V gene sequence: CDR1 SQVTM, CDR2 ANQGSEA. The CDR3 runs 12 residues. Concerning this clone itself: Its antigen is still unknown.

The receptor was isolated from a man in his forties with HIV. Sequences were derived from unsorted PBMCs, sampled 1.1 years after starting antiretroviral therapy. The V call is TRBV29-1, the J call TRBJ2-7; TRBD1 or TRBD2 may be the D gene (5 bases each). CDR3 residues: CSVDLGDYEQYF. CDR3 in DNA: TGCAGCGTTGATCTGGGGGACTACGAGCAGTACTTC.